This T cell receptor (beta chain) was sequenced during a study of shared clonotypes between healthy human individuals. General study results and limits: Generation probabilities were higher for clonotypes shared across all four sorted-subset donors than for unshared ones. Clonotype sharing across four donors was observed for 4% to 5.5% of naive CD4 clonotypes.

CD8 cells classed as naive were CD45RO-negative and positively selected for CCR7, excluding terminally differentiated effector memory CD45RA+ cells. Trimming cost V 4 bases and J 4 bases; bases outside gene matches: 8. CDR3 length: 15 amino acids. CDR1 and CDR2 from the germline V gene are SGDLS and YYNGEE. Comment on this clone: The antigen is not known.

Researchers divided each subset's genomic DNA evenly across several immunoSEQ plates. Libraries were prepared by immunoSEQ multiplex PCR; TCRdb keeps only in-frame clonotypes and omits some of them. The data show some 2 million clones, approximately 94% seen once. The receptor's source is a man aged 18 to 30 in good health. The gene calls are TRBV9 and TRBJ2-7; the match to TRBD1 covers 10 bases. The specimen sequenced was naive CD8+ T cells sorted from blood. CDR3 amino acids: CASSPPGQGRYEQYF. In DNA form, the CDR3 reads TGTGCCAGCAGCCCTCCGGGACAGGGGCGTTACGAGCAGTACTTC.